This T cell receptor (beta chain) derives from a study of identical twins. General observations from the study: With abundant cord blood beta clonotypes, insertions were fewer; memory repertoires showed no such pattern. Twin-shared out-of-frame alpha sequences showed excess low generation probability.

Trimming left V 1 base short and J 5 bases short, with 18 bases between. The CDR3 sequence is 17 residues long. Germline CDR1 and CDR2: MGHRA and YSYEKL. Note on this clonotype: Its antigen is undetermined.

TCRdb ran MiXCR on the 5' RACE reads and lists one entry per CDR3 protein. The table has approximately 500,000 distinct CDR3 sequences, about 16% seen once. The same data also contributed to another study, on yellow fever vaccine responses in identical twins.

The chain has TRBV4-1 and TRBJ2-1; TRBD2 is a possible D gene (7 bases). The receptor comes from a young woman in good health. Sequenced input: CD4+ T cells sorted from blood. The CDR3 bases are TGCGCCAGCAGCCAAGTAAGGGGGAGGGCCGAAAACAATGAGCAGTTCTTC. This sequence encodes CASSQVRGRAENNEQFF.